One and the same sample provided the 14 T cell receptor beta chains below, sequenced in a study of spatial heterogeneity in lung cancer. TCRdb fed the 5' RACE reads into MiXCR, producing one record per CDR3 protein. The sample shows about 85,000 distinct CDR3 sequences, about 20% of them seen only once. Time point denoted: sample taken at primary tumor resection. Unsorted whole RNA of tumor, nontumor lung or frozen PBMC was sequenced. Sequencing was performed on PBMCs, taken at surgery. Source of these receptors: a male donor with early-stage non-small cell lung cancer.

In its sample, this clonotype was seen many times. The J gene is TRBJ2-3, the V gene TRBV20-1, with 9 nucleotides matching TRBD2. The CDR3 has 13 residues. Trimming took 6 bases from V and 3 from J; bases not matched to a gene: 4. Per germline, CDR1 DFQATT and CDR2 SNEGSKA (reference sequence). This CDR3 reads CSAHSGGTDTQYF. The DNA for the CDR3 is TGCAGTGCCCATAGCGGGGGTACAGATACGCAGTATTTT.

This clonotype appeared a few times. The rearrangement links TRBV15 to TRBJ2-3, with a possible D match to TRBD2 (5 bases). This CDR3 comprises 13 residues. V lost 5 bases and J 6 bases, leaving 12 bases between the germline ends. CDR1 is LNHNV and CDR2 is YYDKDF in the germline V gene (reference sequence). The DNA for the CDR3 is TGTGCCACCAGCCGAGCGGACTTTGATACGCAGTATTTT. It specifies CATSRADFDTQYF.

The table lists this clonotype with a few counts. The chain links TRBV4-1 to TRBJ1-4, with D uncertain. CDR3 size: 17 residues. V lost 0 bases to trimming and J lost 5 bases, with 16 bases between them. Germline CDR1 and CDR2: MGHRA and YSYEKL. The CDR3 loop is CASSQEGGVASNEKLFF. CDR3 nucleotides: TGCGCCAGCAGCCAAGAGGGCGGTGTAGCATCGAATGAAAAACTGTTTTTT.

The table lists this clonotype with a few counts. CDR3 in DNA: TGTGCCAGCAGTCCCGGGACAGGGGGATACACTGAAGCTTTCTTT. This sequence encodes CASSPGTGGYTEAFF. The rearrangement uses TRBV12-3 or TRBV12-4 and TRBJ1-1; TRBD1 agrees at 11 bases. Unmatched junction bases numbered 5, after V lost 5 bases and J lost 3 bases. This CDR3 comprises 15 residues.

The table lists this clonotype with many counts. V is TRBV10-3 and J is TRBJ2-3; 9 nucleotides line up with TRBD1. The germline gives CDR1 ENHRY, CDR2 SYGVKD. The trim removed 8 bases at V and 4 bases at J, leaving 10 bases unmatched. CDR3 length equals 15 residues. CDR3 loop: CAIQSPDRGSDTQYF. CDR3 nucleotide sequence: TGTGCCATCCAGAGCCCGGACAGGGGATCAGATACGCAGTATTTT.

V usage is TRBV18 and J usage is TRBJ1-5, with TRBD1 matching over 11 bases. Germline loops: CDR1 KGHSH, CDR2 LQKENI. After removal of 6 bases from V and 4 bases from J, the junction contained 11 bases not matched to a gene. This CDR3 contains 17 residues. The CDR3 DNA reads TGTGCCAGCTCCCTCCGGGACAGGGGGACTGATAATCAGCCCCAGCATTTT. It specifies CASSLRDRGTDNQPQHF.

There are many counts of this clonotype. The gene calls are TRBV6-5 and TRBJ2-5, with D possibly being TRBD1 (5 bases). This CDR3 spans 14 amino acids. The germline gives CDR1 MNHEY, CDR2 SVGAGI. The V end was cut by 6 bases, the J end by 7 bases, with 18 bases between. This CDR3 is CASSPSQGSGTQYF. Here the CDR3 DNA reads TGTGCCAGCAGCCCATCGCAGGGATCAGGGACCCAGTACTTC.

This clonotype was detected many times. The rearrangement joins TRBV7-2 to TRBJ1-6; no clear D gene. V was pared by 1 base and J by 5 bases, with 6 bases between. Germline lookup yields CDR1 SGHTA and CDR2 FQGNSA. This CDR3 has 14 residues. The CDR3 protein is CASSLGPNNSPLHF. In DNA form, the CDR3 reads TGTGCCAGCAGCTTAGGGCCAAATAATTCACCCCTCCACTTT.

The chain's CDR3 is CASSARRTGALYEQYF. The CDR3 nucleotides are TGTGCCAGCAGTGCCCGCCGTACAGGGGCCCTTTACGAGCAGTACTTC. The chain has TRBV28 and TRBJ2-7, with TRBD1 identical over 7 bases. V shed 5 bases, J shed 4 bases, and the junction held 14 bases outside the gene matches. The CDR3 runs to 16 residues. Germline V gene lookup returns CDR1 MDHEN and CDR2 SYDVKM.

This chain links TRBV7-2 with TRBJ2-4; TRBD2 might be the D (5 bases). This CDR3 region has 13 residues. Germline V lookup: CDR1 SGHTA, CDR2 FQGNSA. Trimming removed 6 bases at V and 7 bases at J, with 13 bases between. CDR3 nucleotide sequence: TGTGCCAGCAGTTTAAGCGGACGGAACATTCAGTACTTC. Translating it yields CASSLSGRNIQYF.

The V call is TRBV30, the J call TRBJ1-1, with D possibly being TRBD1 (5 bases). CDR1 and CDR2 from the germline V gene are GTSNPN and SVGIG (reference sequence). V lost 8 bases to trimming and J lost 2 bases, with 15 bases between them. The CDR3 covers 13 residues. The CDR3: CAASGAANTEAFF. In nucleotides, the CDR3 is TGTGCCGCCTCCGGGGCAGCAAACACTGAAGCTTTCTTT. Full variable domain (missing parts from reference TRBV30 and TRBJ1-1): SQTIHQWPATLVQPVGSPLSLECTVEGTSNPNLYWYRQAAGRGLQLLFYSVGIGQISSEVPQNLSASRPQDRQFILSSKKLLLSDSGFYLCAASGAANTEAFFGQGTRLTVV.

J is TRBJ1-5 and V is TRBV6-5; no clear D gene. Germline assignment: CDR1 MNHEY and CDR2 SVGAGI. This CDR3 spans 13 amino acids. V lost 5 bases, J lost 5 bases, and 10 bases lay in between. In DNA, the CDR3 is TGTGCCAGCAGTAAAGAGGGTGATCAGCCCCAGCATTTT. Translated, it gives CASSKEGDQPQHF.

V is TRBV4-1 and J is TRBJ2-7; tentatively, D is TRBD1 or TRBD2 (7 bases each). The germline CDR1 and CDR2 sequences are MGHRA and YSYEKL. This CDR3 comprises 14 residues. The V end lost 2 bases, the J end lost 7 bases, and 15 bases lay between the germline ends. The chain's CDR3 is CASSQLGTAGEQYF. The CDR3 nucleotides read TGCGCCAGCAGCCAACTGGGGACAGCGGGAGAGCAGTACTTC.

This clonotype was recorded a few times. The CDR3 nucleotides are TGCAGTGCTAGAGTAGGACAAACGAACACCGGGGAGCTGTTTTTT. Its protein product is CSARVGQTNTGELFF. The V call is TRBV20-1, the J call TRBJ2-2; tentative D call: TRBD1 (5 bases). Germline assignment: CDR1 DFQATT and CDR2 SNEGSKA (reference sequence). Trimming cost V 1 base and J 0 bases, with 9 bases left between them. CDR3 length: 15 amino acids.